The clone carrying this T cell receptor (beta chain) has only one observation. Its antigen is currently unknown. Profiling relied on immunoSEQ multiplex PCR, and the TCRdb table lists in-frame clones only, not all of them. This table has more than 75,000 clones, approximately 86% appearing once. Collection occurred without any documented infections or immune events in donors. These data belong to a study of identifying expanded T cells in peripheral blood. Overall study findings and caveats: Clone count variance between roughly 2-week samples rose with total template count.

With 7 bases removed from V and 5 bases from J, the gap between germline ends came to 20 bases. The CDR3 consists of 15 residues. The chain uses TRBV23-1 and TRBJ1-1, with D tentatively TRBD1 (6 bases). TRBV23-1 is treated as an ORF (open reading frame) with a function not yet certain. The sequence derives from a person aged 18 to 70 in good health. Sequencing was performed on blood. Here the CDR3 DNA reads TGCGCCAGCAATCCCGGACAGACTTCTTGGACTGAAGCTTTCTTT. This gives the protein CASNPGQTSWTEAFF.